The text below deals with one T cell receptor (beta chain). Its antigen is unknown. The sample comes from a study of tumor and adjacent non-tumor tissue in lung cancer. Study context: The cohort had 12 to 13 adenocarcinoma, 2 squamous cell and 1 small cell patients. Study results and caveats: Patients with more diverse tumor TCRs had worse survival. Normal lung showed higher cumulative top 100 clone frequency than tumor.

Germline V gene sequence: CDR1 SQVTM, CDR2 ANQGSEA. V dropped 5 bases and J dropped 5 bases, with 15 bases sitting between them. The CDR3 has 13 amino acids. The template was RNA from unsorted bulk tissue. TCRbeta libraries were built with three rounds of nested PCR, modified from ARM-PCR. TCRdb fed the multiplex PCR reads into MiXCR, producing one record per CDR3 protein. The data contain around 210,000 distinct CDR3 sequences, 71% of them singletons. The sequence was collected from a man in his 60s with non-small cell lung cancer. The sequenced sample was lung tumor tissue. The rearrangement joins TRBV29-1 to TRBJ1-1, with D possibly being TRBD1 (6 bases). Written as DNA, the CDR3 is TGCAGCGTTCAGACAGGCGCGAATACTGAAGCTTTCTTT. Amino acids: CSVQTGANTEAFF.